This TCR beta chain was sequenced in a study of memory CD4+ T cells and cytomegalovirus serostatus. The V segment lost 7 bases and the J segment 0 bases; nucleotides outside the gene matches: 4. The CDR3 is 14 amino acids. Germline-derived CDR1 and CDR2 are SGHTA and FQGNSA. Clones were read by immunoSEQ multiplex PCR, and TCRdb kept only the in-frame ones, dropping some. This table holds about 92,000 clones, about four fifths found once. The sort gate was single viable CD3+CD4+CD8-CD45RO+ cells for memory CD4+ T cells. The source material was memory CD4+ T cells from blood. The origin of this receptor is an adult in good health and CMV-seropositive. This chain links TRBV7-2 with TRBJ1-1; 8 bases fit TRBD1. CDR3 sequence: CASNPGGVNTEAFF. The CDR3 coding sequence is TGTGCCAGCAACCCAGGGGGCGTGAACACTGAAGCTTTCTTT.